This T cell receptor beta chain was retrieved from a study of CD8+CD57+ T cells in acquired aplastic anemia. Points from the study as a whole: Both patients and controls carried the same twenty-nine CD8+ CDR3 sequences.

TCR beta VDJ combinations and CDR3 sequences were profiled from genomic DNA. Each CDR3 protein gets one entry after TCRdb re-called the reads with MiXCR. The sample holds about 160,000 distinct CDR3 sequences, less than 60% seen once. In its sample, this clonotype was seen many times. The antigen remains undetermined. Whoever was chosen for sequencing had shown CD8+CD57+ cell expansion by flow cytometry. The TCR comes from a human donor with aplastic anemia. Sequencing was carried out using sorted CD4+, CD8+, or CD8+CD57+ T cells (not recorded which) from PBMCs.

The CDR3 DNA sequence: TGTGCCAGCAGACCAGCAGGGGGCGCCGAGATTGCGCAGTATTTT. Protein product: CASRPAGGAEIAQYF. This chain joins TRBV9 and TRBJ2-3; 8 nucleotides agree with TRBD1. The V segment lost 5 bases and the J segment 10 bases; nucleotides outside the gene matches: 15. This CDR3 region has 15 residues. Germline CDR1 and CDR2: SGDLS and YYNGEE.